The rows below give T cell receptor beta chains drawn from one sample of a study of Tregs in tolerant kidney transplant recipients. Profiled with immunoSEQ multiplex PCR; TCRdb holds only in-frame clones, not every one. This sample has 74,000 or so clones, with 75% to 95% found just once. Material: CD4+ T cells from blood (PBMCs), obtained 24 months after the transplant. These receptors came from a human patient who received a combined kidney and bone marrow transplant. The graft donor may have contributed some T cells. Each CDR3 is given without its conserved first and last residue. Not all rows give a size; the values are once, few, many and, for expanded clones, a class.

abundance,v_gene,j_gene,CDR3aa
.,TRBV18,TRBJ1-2,ASSPRTGGNGYT
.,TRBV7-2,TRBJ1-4,ASSRQATTNEKLF
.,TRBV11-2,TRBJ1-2,ASSRRDRGEYGYT
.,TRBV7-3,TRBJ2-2,ASSLTGTVTGELF
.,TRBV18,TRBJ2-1,ASSSLQRGGSYNEQF
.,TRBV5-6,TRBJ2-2,ASSLEVRGLDISGELF
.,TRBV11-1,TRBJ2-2,ASSPPGSQNTGELF
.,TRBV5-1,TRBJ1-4,ASSFRGGDEKLF
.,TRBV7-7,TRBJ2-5,ASSRTQGETQY
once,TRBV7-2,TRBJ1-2,ASRITGADGYT
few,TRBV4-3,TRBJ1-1,ASSQARLADQAF
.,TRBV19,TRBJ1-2,ASTVGPRQGPGYT
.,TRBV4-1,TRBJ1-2,ASSQAGGDRGSR
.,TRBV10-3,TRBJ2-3,AISLTSSSTDTQY
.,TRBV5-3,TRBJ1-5,AIGVDRVRNQPQH
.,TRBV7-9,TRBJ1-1,ASSSRGDRAEAF
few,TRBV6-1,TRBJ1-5,ASSDSAWQPQH
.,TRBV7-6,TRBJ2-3,ASSLGGTVPDTQY
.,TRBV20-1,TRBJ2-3,SATLTDTQY
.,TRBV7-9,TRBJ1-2,ASSLSGTGSGYT
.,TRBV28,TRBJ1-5,ASSLRGLDQPQH
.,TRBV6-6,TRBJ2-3,ASSYSSGVGTDTQY
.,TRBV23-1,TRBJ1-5,ASSHGLFRYSNQPQH
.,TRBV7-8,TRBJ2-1,ASSERAAMDEQF
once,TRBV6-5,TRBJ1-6,ASSYRDRGVTPLH